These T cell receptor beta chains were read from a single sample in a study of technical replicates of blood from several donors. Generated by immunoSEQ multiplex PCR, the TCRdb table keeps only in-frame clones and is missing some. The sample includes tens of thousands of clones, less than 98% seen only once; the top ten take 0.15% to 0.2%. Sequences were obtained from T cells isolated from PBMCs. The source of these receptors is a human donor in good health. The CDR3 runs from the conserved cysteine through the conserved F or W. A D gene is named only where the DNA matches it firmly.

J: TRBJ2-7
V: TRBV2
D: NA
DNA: TGTGCCTCCAGCCCTGTTTACAGGGTCTACGAGCAGTACTTC
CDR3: CASSPVYRVYEQYF

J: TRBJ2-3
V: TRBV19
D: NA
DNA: TGTGCCAGTAGTATAGCTTCGTGGGCTGGAAGGACAGATACGCAGTATTTT
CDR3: CASSIASWAGRTDTQYF

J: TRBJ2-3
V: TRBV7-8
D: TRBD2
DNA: TGTGCCAGCAGCCTGACTAGCGGGGGGGCCCATACGCAGTATTTT
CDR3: CASSLTSGGAHTQYF

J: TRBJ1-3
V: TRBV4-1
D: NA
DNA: TGCGCCAGCAGCCAAATAGGCCTACAGGATAGGAGCTCTGGAAACACCATATATTTT
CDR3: CASSQIGLQDRSSGNTIYF

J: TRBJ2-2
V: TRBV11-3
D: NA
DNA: TGTGCCAGCAGCTTAGCGTTTCCCACCGGGGAGCTGTTTTTT
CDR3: CASSLAFPTGELFF

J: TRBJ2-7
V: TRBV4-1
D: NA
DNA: TGCGCCAGCGAGGTAGGGAGGGACAGGTCGAGCTCCTACGAGCAGTACTTC
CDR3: CASEVGRDRSSSYEQYF

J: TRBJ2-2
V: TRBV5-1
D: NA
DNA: TGCGCCAGCAGCTTGGCTGGGGGTTACGGGGGCACCGGGGAGCTGTTTTTT
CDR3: CASSLAGGYGGTGELFF

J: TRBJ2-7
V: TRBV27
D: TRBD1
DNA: TGTGCCAGCAGTACCTCGACAGGGGGCAGACCCTACGAGCAGTACTTC
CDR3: CASSTSTGGRPYEQYF

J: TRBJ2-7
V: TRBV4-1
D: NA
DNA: TGCGCCAGCAGCCCGGCCGCTGGACAGAAATATTCCTACGAGCAGTACTTC
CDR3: CASSPAAGQKYSYEQYF

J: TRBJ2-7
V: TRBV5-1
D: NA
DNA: TGCGCCAGCTCCCTCGGGTACTTCCCCTACGAGCAGTACTTC
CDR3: CASSLGYFPYEQYF

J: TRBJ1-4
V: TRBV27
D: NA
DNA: TGTGCCAGCAGTTTAGGAGGGGACGGTTCAAAACACGGAAAACTGTTTTTT
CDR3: CASSLGGDGSKHGKLFF

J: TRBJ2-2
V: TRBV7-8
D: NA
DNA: TGTGCCAGCAGCTTAGGATTGACTTCAGGGGGGAGGAACACCGGGGAGCTGTTTTTT
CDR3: CASSLGLTSGGRNTGELFF

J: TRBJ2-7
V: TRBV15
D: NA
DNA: TGTGCCACCAGCGACAGTCTAAGCTCCTACGAGCAGTACTTC
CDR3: CATSDSLSSYEQYF

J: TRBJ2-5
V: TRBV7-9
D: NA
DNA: TGTGCCAGCAGCCAAAGACAGTCCGCACAAGAGACCCAGTACTTC
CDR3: CASSQRQSAQETQYF

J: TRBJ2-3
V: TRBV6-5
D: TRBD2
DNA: TGTGCCAGCAGGCGGGAGTCCACAGATACGCAGTATTTT
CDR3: CASRRESTDTQYF

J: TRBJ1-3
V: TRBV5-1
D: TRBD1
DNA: TGCGCCAGCAGCTTCCCAAATGACAGGGGAGCAAACACCATATATTTT
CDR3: CASSFPNDRGANTIYF